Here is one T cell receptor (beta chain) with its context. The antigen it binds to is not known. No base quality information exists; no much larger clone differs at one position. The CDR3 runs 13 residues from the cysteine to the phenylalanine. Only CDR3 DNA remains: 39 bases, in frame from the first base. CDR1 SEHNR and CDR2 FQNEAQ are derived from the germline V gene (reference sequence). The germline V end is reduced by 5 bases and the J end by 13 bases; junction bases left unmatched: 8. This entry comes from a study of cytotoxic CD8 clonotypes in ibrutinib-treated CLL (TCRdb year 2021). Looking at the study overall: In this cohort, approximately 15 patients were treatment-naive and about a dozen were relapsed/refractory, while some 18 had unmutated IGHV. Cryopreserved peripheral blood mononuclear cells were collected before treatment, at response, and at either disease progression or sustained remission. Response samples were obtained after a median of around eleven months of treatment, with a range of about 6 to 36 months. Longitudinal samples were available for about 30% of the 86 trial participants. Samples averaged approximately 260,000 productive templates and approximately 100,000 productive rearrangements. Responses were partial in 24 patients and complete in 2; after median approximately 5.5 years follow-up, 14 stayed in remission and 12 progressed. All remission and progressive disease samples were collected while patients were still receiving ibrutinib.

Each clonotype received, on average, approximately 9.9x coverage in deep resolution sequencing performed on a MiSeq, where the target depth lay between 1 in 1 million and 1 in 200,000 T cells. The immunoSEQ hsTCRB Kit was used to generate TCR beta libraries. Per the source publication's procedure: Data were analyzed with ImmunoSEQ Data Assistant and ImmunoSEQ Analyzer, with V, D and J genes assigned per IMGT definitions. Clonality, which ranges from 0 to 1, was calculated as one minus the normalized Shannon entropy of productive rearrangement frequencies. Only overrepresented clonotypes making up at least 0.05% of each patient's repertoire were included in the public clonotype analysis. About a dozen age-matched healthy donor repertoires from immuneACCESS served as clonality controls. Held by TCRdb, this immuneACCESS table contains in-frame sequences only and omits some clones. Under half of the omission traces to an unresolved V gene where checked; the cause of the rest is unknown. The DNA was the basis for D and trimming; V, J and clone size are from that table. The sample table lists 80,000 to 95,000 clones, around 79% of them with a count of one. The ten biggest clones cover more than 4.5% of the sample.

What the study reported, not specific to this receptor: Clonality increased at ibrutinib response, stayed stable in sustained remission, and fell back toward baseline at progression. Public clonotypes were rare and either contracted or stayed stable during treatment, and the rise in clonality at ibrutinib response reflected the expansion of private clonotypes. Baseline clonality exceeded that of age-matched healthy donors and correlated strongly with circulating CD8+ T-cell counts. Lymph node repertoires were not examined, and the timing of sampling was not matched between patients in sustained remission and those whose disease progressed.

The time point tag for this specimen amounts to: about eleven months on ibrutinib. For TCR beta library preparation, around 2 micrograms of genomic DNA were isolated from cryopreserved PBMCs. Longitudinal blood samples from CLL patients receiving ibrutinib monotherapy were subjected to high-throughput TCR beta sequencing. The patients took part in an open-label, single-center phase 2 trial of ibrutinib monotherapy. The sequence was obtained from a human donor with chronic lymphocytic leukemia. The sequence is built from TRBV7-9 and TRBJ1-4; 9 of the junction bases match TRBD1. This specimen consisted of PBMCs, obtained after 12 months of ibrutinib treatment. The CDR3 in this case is CASSPGTGQRLFF. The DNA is TGTGCCAGCAGCCCCGGGACAGGGCAACGACTGTTTTTT.